A single TCR beta chain is shown here with its context. This record belongs to a study of blood T cell repertoires in COVID-19. The method was immunoSEQ multiplex PCR; TCRdb's version includes in-frame clones alone and lacks a portion of them. The repertoire includes approximately 200,000 clones, about 81% of them detected once, and approximately 10% sits in the top ten. The CDR3 totals 15 residues. Germline-derived CDR1 and CDR2 are MNHEY and SVGEGT. V was pared by 1 base and J by 3 bases, with 12 bases between. Sequencing input: peripheral blood. This receptor was obtained from an elderly woman with COVID-19, enrolled during active disease. The genes are TRBV6-2 or TRBV6-3 and TRBJ2-5; possibly TRBD1 for D (6 bases). The CDR3 loop is CASSYLPGTKETQYF. The CDR3 DNA sequence: TGTGCCAGCAGTTACTTACCCGGGACAAAAGAGACCCAGTACTTC.